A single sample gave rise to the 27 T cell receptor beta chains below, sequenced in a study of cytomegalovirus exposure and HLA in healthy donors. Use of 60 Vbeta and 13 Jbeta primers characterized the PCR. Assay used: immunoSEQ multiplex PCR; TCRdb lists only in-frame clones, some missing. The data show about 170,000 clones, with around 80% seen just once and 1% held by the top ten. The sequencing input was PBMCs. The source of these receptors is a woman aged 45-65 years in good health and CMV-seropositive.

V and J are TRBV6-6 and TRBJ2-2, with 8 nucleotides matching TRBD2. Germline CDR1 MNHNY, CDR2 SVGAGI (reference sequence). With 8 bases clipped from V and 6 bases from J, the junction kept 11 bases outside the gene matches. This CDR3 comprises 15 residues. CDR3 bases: TGTGCCAGCCTTGGGGCAGGGACTAGGGCCGGGGAGCTGTTTTTT. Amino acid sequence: CASLGAGTRAGELFF.

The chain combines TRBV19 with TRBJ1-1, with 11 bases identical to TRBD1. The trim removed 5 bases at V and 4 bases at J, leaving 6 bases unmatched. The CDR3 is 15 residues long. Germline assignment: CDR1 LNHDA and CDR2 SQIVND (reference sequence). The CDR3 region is CASSLDRGLSTEAFF. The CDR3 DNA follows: TGTGCCAGTAGTCTGGACAGGGGGCTGAGCACTGAAGCTTTCTTT.

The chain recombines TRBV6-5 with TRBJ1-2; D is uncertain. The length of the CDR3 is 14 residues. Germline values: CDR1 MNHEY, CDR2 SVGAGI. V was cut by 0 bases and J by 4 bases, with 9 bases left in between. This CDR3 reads CASSYSGSAYGYTF. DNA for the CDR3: TGTGCCAGCAGTTACTCTGGGAGTGCCTATGGCTACACCTTC.

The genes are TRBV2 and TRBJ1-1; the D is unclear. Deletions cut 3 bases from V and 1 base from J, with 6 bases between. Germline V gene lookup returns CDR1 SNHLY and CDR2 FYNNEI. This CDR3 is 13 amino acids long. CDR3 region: CASSDEGNTEAFF. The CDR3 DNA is TGTGCCAGCAGTGATGAGGGGAACACTGAAGCTTTCTTT.

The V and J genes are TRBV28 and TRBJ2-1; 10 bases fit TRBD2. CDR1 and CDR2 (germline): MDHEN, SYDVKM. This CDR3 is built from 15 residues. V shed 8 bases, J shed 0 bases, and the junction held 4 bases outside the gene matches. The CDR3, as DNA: TGTGCCAGCCGAGCGGGAGGGGACTCCTACAATGAGCAGTTCTTC. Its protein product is CASRAGGDSYNEQFF.

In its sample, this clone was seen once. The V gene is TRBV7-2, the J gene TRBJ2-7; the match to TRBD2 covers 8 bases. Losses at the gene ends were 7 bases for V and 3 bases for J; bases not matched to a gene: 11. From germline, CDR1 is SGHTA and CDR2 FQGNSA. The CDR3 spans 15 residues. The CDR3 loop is CASTKYPGLGYEQYF. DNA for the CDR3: TGTGCCAGCACCAAGTATCCGGGACTAGGCTACGAGCAGTACTTC.

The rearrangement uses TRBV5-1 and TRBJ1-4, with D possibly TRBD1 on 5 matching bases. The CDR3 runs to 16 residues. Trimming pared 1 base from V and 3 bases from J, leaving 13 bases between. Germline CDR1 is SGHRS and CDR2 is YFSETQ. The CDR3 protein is CASSLTLGGANEKLFF. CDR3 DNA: TGCGCCAGCAGCTTGACCCTCGGGGGGGCTAATGAAAAACTGTTTTTT.

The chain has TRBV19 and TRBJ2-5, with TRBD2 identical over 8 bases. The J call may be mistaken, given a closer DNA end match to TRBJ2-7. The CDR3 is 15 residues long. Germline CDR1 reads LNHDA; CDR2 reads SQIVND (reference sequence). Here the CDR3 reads CASGYGGGFSYEQYF. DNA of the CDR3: TGTGCCAGCGGATATGGCGGGGGGTTTTCCTACGAGCAGTACTTC.

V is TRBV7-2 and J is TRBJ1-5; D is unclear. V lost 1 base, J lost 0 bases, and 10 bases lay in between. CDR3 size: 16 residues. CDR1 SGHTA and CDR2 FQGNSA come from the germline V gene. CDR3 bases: TGTGCCAGCAGCTTAGGAGCAGGCCATAGCAATCAGCCCCAGCATTTT. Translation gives CASSLGAGHSNQPQHF.

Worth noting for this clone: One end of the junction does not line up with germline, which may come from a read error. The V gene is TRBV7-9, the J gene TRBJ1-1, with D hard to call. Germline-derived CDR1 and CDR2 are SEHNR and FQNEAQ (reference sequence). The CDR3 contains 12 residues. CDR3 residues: CSSSLKSTEAFF. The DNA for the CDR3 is TGTTCCAGCAGCTTAAAGAGCACTGAAGCTTTCTTT.

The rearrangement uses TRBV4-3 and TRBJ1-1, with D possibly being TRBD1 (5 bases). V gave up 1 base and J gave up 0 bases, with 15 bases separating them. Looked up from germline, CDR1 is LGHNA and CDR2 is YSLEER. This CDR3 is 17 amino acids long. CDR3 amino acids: CASSQGGPSGVNTEAFF. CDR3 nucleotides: TGCGCCAGCAGCCAAGGAGGCCCGTCGGGGGTGAACACTGAAGCTTTCTTT.

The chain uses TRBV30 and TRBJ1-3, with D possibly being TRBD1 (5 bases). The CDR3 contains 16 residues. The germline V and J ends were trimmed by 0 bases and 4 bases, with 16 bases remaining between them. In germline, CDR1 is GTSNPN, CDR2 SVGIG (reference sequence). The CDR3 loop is CAWSVGLGDSGNTIYF. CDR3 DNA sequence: TGTGCCTGGAGTGTAGGGTTAGGGGATTCAGGAAACACCATATATTTT.

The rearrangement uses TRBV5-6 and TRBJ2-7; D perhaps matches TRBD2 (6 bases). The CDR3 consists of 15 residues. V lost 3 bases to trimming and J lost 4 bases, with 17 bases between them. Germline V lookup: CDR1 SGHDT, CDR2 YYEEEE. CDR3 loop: CASSWETGLSYEQYF. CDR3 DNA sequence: TGTGCCAGCAGCTGGGAAACGGGACTGTCGTACGAGCAGTACTTC.

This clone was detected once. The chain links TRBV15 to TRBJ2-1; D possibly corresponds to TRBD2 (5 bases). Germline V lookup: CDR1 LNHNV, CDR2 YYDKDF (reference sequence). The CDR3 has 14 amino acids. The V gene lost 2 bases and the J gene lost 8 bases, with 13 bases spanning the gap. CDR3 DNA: TGTGCCACCAGCAGAAGGAAGGCGGGCCATGAGCAGTTCTTC. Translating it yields CATSRRKAGHEQFF.

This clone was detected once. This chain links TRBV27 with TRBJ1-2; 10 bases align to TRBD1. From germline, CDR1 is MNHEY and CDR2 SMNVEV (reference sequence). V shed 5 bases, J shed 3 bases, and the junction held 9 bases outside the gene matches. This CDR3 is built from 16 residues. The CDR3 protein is CASSLGTGAEYYGYTF. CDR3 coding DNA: TGTGCCAGCAGTCTCGGGACAGGGGCCGAGTACTATGGCTACACCTTC.

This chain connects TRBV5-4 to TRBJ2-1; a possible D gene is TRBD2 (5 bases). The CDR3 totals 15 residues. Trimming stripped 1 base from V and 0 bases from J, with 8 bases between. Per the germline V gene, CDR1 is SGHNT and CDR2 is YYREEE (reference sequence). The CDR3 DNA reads TGTGCCAGCAGCTTGACTAGGAGCTCCTACAATGAGCAGTTCTTC. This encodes CASSLTRSSYNEQFF.

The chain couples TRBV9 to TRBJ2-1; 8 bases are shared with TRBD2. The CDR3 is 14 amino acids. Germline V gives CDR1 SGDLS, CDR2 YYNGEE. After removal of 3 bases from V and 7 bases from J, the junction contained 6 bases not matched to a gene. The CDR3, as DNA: TGTGCCAGCAGCGCGGGGGGGGGTTGGAATGAGCAGTTCTTC. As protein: CASSAGGGWNEQFF.

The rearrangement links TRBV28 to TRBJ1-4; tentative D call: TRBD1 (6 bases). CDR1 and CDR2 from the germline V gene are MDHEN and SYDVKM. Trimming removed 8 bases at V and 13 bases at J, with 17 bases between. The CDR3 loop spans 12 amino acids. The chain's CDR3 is CASLFSGGGLFF. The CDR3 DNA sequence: TGTGCCAGCCTCTTTTCGGGGGGCGGACTGTTTTTT.

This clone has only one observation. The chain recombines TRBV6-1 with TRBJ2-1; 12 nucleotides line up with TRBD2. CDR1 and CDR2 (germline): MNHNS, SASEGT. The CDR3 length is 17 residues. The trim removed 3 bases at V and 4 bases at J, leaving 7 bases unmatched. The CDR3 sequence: CASSELTTSGRYNEQFF. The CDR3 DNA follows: TGTGCCAGCAGTGAGCTAACAACTAGCGGGAGGTACAATGAGCAGTTCTTC.

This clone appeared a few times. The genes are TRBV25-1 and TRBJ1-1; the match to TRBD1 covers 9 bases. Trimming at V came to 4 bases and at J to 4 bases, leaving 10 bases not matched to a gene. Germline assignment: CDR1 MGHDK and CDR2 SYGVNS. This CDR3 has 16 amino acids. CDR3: CASSVSPGQGTTEAFF. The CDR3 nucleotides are TGTGCCAGCAGTGTTTCACCGGGACAGGGTACCACTGAAGCTTTCTTT.

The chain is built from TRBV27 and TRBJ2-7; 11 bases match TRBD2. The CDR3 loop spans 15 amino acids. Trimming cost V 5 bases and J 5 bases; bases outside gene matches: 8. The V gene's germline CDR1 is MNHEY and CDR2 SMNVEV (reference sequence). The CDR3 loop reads CASSRLAGGPHEQYF. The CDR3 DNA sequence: TGTGCCAGCAGTAGGCTAGCGGGAGGACCCCACGAGCAGTACTTC.

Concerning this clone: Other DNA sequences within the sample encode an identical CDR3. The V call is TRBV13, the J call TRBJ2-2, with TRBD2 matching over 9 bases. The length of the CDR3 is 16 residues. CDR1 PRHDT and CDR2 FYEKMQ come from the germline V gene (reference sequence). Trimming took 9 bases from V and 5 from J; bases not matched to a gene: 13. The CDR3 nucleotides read TGTGCCAGTAGCACGGGACTAGCACTTGGAACCGGGGAGCTGTTTTTT. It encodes CASSTGLALGTGELFF.

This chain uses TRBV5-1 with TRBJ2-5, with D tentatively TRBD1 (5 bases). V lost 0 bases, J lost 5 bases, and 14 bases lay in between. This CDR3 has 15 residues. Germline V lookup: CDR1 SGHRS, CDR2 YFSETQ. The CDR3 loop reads CASSLGSQGRETQYF. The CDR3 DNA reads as TGCGCCAGCAGCTTGGGTTCCCAGGGCCGGGAGACCCAGTACTTC.

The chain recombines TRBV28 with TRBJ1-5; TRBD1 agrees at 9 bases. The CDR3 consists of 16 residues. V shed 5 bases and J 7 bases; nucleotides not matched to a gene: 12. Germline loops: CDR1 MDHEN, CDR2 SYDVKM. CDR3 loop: CASSLSGTGRKQPQHF. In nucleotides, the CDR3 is TGTGCCAGCAGTCTTTCCGGGACAGGGAGGAAACAGCCCCAGCATTTT.

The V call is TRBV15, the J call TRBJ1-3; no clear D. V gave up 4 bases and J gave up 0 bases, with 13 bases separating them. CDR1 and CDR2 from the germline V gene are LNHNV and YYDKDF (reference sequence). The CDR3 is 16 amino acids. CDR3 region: CATSISQAFSGNTIYF. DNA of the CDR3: TGTGCCACCAGCATCTCCCAAGCCTTCTCTGGAAACACCATATATTTT.

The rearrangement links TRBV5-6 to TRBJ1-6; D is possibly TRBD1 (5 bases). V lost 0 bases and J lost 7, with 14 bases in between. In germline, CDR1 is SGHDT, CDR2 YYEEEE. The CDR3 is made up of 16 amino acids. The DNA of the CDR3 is TGTGCCAGCAGCTTGGCCGGGGGGACGCGCAATTCACCCCTCCACTTT. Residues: CASSLAGGTRNSPLHF. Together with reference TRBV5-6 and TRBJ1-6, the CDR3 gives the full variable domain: DAGVTQSPTHLIKTRGQQVTLRCSPKSGHDTVSWYQQALGQGPQFIFQYYEEEERQRGNFPDRFSGHQFPNYSSELNVNALLLGDSALYLCASSLAGGTRNSPLHFGNGTRLTVT.

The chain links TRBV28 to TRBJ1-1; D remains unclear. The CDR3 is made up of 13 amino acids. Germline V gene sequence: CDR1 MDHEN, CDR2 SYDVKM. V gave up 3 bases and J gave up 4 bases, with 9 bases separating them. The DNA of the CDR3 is TGTGCCAGCAGTTTGAGGGTGAGCACTGAAGCTTTCTTT. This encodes CASSLRVSTEAFF.